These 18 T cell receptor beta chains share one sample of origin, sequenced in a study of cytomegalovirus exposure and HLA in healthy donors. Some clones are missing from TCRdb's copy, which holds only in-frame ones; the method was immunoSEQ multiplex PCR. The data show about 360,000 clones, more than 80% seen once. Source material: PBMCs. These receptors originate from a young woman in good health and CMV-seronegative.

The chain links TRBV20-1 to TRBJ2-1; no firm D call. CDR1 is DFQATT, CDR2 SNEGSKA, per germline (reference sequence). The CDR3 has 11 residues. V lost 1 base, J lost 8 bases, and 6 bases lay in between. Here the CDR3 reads CSARGAYEQFF. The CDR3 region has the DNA TGCAGTGCTAGAGGAGCCTATGAGCAGTTCTTC.

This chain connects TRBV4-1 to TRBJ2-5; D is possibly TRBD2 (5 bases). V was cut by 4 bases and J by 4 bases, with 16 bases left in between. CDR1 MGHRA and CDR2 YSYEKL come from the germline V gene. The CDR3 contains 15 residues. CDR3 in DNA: TGCGCCAGCAGCCCTTTACTAGGGATTGGAGAGACCCAGTACTTC. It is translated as CASSPLLGIGETQYF.

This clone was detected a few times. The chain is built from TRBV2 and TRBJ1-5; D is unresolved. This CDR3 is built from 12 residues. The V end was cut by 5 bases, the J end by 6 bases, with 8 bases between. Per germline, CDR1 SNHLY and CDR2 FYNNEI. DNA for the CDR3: TGTGCCAGCAGTCAATCCGGTCAGCCCCAGCATTTT. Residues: CASSQSGQPQHF.

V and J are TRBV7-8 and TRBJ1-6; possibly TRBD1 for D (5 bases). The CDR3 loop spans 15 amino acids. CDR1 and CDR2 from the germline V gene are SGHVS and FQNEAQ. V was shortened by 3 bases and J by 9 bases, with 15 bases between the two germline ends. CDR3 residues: CASSLRGDISSPLHF. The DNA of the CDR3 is TGTGCCAGCAGCTTGCGGGGGGATATTAGTTCACCCCTCCACTTT.

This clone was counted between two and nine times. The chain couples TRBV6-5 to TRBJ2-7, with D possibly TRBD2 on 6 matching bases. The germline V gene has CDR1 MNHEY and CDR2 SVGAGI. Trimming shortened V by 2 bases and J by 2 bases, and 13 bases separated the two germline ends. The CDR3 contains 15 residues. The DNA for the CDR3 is TGTGCCAGCAGTTACGGGGGGAGGTACACCTACGAGCAGTACTTC. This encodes CASSYGGRYTYEQYF.

CDR3 nucleotide sequence: TGTGCCAGCAGTACGGGACTAGCGGGGTACAATGAGCAGTTCTTC. Protein: CASSTGLAGYNEQFF. The chain combines TRBV27 with TRBJ2-1; 13 bases line up with TRBD2. CDR1 MNHEY and CDR2 SMNVEV come from the germline V gene (reference sequence). The CDR3 consists of 15 residues. The trim removed 5 bases at V and 4 bases at J, leaving 2 bases unmatched.

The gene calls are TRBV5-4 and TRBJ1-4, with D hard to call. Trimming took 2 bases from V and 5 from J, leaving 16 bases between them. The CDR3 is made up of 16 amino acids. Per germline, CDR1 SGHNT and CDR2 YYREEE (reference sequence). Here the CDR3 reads CASSLRFGGGNEKLFF. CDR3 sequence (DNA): TGTGCCAGCAGCTTAAGGTTTGGAGGAGGGAATGAAAAACTGTTTTTT. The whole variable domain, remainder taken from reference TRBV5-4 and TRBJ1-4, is ETGVTQSPTHLIKTRGQQVTLRCSSQSGHNTVSWYQQALGQGPQFIFQYYREEENGRGNFPPRFSGLQFPNYSSELNVNALELDDSALYLCASSLRFGGGNEKLFFGSGTQLSVL.

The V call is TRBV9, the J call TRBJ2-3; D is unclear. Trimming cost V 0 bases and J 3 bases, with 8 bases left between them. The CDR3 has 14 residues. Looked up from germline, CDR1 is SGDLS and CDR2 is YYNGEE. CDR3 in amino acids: CASSVEAGTDTQYF. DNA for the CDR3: TGTGCCAGCAGCGTAGAAGCAGGAACAGATACGCAGTATTTT. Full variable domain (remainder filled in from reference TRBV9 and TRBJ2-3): DSGVTQTPKHLITATGQRVTLRCSPRSGDLSVYWYQQSLDQGLQFLIQYYNGEERAKGNILERFSAQQFPDLHSELNLSSLELGDSALYFCASSVEAGTDTQYFGPGTRLTVL.

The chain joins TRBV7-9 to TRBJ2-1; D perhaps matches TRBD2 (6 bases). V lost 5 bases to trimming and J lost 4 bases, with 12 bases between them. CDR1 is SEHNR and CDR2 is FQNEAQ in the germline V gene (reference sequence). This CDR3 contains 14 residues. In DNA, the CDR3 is TGTGCCAGCAGCGTCCTGCGGGGTTACAATGAGCAGTTCTTC. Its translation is CASSVLRGYNEQFF.

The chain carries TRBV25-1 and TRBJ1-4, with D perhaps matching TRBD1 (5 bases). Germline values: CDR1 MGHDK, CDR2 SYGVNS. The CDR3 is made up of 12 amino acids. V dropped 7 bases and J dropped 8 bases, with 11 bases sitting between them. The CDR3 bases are TGTGCCAGCACCCGGACAAACGAAAAACTGTTTTTT. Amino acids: CASTRTNEKLFF.

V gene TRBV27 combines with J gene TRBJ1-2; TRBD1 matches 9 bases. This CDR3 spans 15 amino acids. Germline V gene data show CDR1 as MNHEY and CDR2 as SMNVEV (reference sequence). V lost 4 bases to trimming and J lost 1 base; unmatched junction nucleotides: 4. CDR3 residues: CASSSPGQGNYGYTF. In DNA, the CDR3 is TGTGCCAGCAGTTCTCCGGGACAGGGTAACTATGGCTACACCTTC.

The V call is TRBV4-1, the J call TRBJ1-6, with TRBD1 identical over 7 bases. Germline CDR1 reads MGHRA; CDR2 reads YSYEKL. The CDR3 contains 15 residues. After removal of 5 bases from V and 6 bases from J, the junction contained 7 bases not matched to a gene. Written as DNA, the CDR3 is TGCGCCAGCAGCGTAACAGGGGTTGGTAATTCACCCCTCCACTTT. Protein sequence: CASSVTGVGNSPLHF.

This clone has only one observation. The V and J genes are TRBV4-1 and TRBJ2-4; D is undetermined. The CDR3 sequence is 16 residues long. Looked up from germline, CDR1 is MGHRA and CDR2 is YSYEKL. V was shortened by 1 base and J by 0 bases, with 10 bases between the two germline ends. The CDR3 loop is CASSQGGGVAKNIQYF. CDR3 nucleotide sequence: TGCGCCAGCAGCCAAGGAGGCGGAGTAGCCAAAAACATTCAGTACTTC.

As DNA, the CDR3 is TGCGCCAGCAGCCAACAGGGGGACACTGAAGCTTTCTTT. Encoded protein: CASSQQGDTEAFF. The rearrangement joins TRBV4-1 to TRBJ1-1; 7 positions match TRBD1. J gave up 3 bases and V 2 bases, and 0 bases lay outside the gene matches. The CDR3 is made up of 13 amino acids. Germline CDR1 MGHRA, CDR2 YSYEKL.

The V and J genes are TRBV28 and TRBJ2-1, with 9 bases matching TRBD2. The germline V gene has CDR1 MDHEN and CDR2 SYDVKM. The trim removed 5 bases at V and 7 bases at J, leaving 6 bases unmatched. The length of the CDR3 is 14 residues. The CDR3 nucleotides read TGTGCCAGCAGTCGAGCGGGGGGACCAAATGAGCAGTTCTTC. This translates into CASSRAGGPNEQFF. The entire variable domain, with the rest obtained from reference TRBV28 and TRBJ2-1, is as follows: DVKVTQSSRYLVKRTGEKVFLECVQDMDHENMFWYRQDPGLGLRLIYFSYDVKMKEKGDIPEGYSVSREKKERFSLILESASTNQTSMYLCASSRAGGPNEQFFGPGTRLTVL.

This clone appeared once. CDR3 DNA: TGCGCCAGCAGCCAAGTAGGGGGCGATGGCTACACCTTC. This gives the protein CASSQVGGDGYTF. The chain is built from TRBV4-1 and TRBJ1-2; 7 nucleotides match TRBD1. This CDR3 region has 13 residues. Germline V gene data show CDR1 as MGHRA and CDR2 as YSYEKL. V trimming: 1 base; J trimming: 6 bases; junction bases outside the gene matches: 2.

The chain's CDR3 is CASSYSGLFSYEQYF. DNA for the CDR3: TGTGCCAGCAGTTACTCAGGACTATTCTCCTACGAGCAGTACTTC. The rearrangement links TRBV6-5 to TRBJ2-7; D is perhaps TRBD2 (6 bases). This CDR3 contains 15 residues. Germline-derived CDR1 and CDR2 are MNHEY and SVGAGI. The V gene lost 0 bases and the J gene lost 0 bases, with 9 bases spanning the gap.

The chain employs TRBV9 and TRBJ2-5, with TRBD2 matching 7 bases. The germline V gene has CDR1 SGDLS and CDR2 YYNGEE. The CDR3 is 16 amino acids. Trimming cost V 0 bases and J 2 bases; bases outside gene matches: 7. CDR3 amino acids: CASSVDGGSGQETQYF. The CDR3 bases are TGTGCCAGCAGCGTAGACGGGGGGTCAGGGCAAGAGACCCAGTACTTC.